The 7 T cell receptor beta chains reported below all come from one sample, sequenced in a study of Ad26.COV2.S vaccination and SARS-CoV-2 variants. TCRdb keeps only in-frame clones here, not all; method: immunoSEQ multiplex PCR. The sample includes over 250,000 clones, around 87% of them seen just once. The treatment denotes: some 19 received Ad26.COV2.S at low or high dose, single or two shots; several received placebo; per-sample allocation not given. Day 63 after the first injection of vaccine or placebo was the sampling time. Source: peripheral blood, taken in a trial of Ad26.COV2.S vaccine versus placebo. These receptors all stem from a person aged 18 to 65 who received the Ad26.COV2.S COVID-19 vaccine or a placebo.

The chain carries TRBV29-1 and TRBJ2-1, with D perhaps TRBD1 (7 bases). CDR3 size: 13 residues. Looked up from germline, CDR1 is SQVTM and CDR2 is ANQGSEA. V gave up 6 bases and J gave up 7 bases, with 16 bases separating them. CDR3 protein: CSVIGGQSNEQFF. In DNA form, the CDR3 reads TGCAGCGTCATCGGGGGACAGTCAAATGAGCAGTTCTTC.

V and J are TRBV12-5 and TRBJ2-7; TRBD2 is a possible D gene (6 bases). Germline V lookup: CDR1 LGHNT, CDR2 FRNRAP. This CDR3 is built from 13 residues. Trimming took off 7 bases at V and 2 bases at J, with 12 bases between the two ends. DNA of the CDR3: TGTGCTAGTGCCCTGACTAGACCCTACGAGCAGTACTTC. The encoded protein is CASALTRPYEQYF.

V is TRBV11-2 and J is TRBJ2-2; no clear D gene. Deletions cut 3 bases from V and 2 bases from J, with 10 bases between. The CDR3 runs to 15 residues. Germline V CDR1 and CDR2: SGHAT, FQNNGV. DNA of the CDR3: TGTGCCAGCAGCTTGGAACGGAGAAACACCGGGGAGCTGTTTTTT. It translates to CASSLERRNTGELFF.

This chain links TRBV2 with TRBJ2-7; D is unresolved. Trimming removed 8 bases at V and 7 bases at J, with 15 bases between. Germline CDR1 is SNHLY and CDR2 is FYNNEI. The CDR3 consists of 12 residues. The CDR3 region has the DNA TGTGCCAGCGGTAGCCCCCCCTCGGAGCAGTACTTC. This sequence encodes CASGSPPSEQYF.

This clone came up a few times. The chain recombines TRBV9 with TRBJ2-7; 8 bases line up with TRBD1. The CDR3 spans 15 residues. Trimming at V came to 0 bases and at J to 5 bases, leaving 7 bases not matched to a gene. The V gene's germline CDR1 is SGDLS and CDR2 YYNGEE. CDR3 sequence (DNA): TGTGCCAGCAGCGTAGGGACAGGGCCCTTGAACGAGCAGTACTTC. Translating gives CASSVGTGPLNEQYF.

V gene TRBV7-9 combines with J gene TRBJ1-1; D is undetermined. The germline CDR1 and CDR2 sequences are SEHNR and FQNEAQ (reference sequence). V dropped 5 bases and J dropped 3 bases, with 10 bases sitting between them. The CDR3 is made up of 13 amino acids. The CDR3 spells CASSLNRYTEAFF. The CDR3 bases are TGTGCCAGCAGCCTCAACCGCTACACTGAAGCTTTCTTT.

This chain links TRBV19 with TRBJ2-7; 14 nucleotides match TRBD2. V dropped 6 bases and J dropped 3; count of bases not matched to a gene: 13. This CDR3 has 18 amino acids. Germline V lookup: CDR1 LNHDA, CDR2 SQIVND (reference sequence). CDR3 in DNA: TGTGCCAGTAGCAAAAGCGGACTAGCGGGAGGCGGGTACTACGAGCAGTACTTC. Translating it yields CASSKSGLAGGGYYEQYF.